The 26 T cell receptor beta chains reported below all come from one sample, sequenced in a study of CD8 T cells in Susac syndrome. It was with random hexamers that 0.5 to 1 ug RNA was reverse transcribed. TCRdb redid the calling of the immunoSEQ multiplex PCR reads with MiXCR, one entry per CDR3 protein. This table holds about 290,000 distinct CDR3 sequences, approximately 85% found once. Sequencing was done on a sample of CD8+ T cells from PBMCs. These receptors all come from a human donor with multiple sclerosis.

The chain employs TRBV4-3 and TRBJ2-7; D is unresolved. The CDR3 is 15 amino acids. In germline, CDR1 is LGHNA, CDR2 YSLEER. The V gene lost 0 bases and the J gene lost 2 bases, with 11 bases spanning the gap. CDR3 residues: CASSQDRGRAYEQYF. Written as DNA, the CDR3 is TGCGCCAGCAGCCAAGATCGAGGCCGAGCCTACGAGCAGTACTTC.

The rearrangement links TRBV5-1 to TRBJ1-3, with TRBD1 as a possible D gene (5 bases). With 0 bases removed from V and 0 bases from J, the gap between germline ends came to 16 bases. This CDR3 is 18 amino acids long. The germline gives CDR1 SGHRS, CDR2 YFSETQ. The CDR3 region has the DNA TGCGCCAGCAGCTTGGCCCCTCAGACAGAATTCTCTGGAAACACCATATATTTT. Translating gives CASSLAPQTEFSGNTIYF.

The chain recombines TRBV6-5 with TRBJ2-1, with TRBD1 identical over 9 bases. This CDR3 has 17 amino acids. Trimming at V came to 2 bases and at J to 6 bases, leaving 11 bases not matched to a gene. Germline V gene lookup returns CDR1 MNHEY and CDR2 SVGAGI. The CDR3 region is CASSYTGGAVGANEQFF. The CDR3 region has the DNA TGTGCCAGCAGTTACACAGGGGGCGCGGTGGGAGCCAATGAGCAGTTCTTC.

This clonotype was found a few times. The chain has TRBV6-5 and TRBJ1-1; D remains ambiguous. Per germline, CDR1 MNHEY and CDR2 SVGAGI. This CDR3 comprises 13 residues. The ends were cut back, 0 bases at V and 8 bases at J, with 10 bases in the middle. The CDR3 loop reads CASSYSTYREAFF. The CDR3 nucleotides are TGTGCCAGCAGTTACTCTACATACAGAGAAGCTTTCTTT.

V and J are TRBV27 and TRBJ2-7; 9 bases fit TRBD2. This CDR3 contains 17 residues. Germline values: CDR1 MNHEY, CDR2 SMNVEV (reference sequence). V lost 0 bases and J lost 9; bases outside the gene matches: 15. This CDR3 reads CASSLSAGTSSSVGQYF. The CDR3 DNA follows: TGTGCCAGCAGTTTATCCGCGGGGACTAGCTCTTCAGTAGGGCAGTACTTC.

J is TRBJ2-1 and V is TRBV28; TRBD2 aligns across 8 bases. The germline V gene encodes CDR1 MDHEN and CDR2 SYDVKM. V lost 6 bases to trimming and J lost 6 bases; unmatched junction nucleotides: 10. The CDR3 totals 15 residues. As DNA, the CDR3 is TGTGCCAGCAGCACCCACGGGACTAGTGGCAATGAGCAGTTCTTC. The encoded protein is CASSTHGTSGNEQFF.

CDR3 DNA sequence: TGTGCCACCAGCAGAGCAAGGGGGAACCCATATAGCAATCAGCCCCAGCATTTT. Translating gives CATSRARGNPYSNQPQHF. The rearrangement links TRBV15 to TRBJ1-5; tentative D call: TRBD1 (6 bases). The germline V and J ends were trimmed by 1 base and 0 bases, with 16 bases remaining between them. Germline CDR1 and CDR2: LNHNV and YYDKDF (reference sequence). There are 18 residues in the CDR3.

CDR3 in amino acids: CASSLATDPYEQYF. CDR3 sequence (DNA): TGTGCCAGCAGTTTAGCGACGGACCCCTACGAGCAGTACTTC. This rearrangement joins TRBV27 to TRBJ2-7; no clear D. Germline values: CDR1 MNHEY, CDR2 SMNVEV (reference sequence). This CDR3 is built from 14 residues. V lost 2 bases and J 2 bases, leaving 10 bases between the germline ends.

The rearrangement links TRBV9 to TRBJ2-1, with 8 positions matching TRBD2. V shed 2 bases, J shed 3 bases, and the junction held 4 bases outside the gene matches. CDR3 length: 15 amino acids. Germline CDR1 is SGDLS and CDR2 is YYNGEE. This chain's CDR3 is CASSVRLAGYNEQFF. Written as DNA, the CDR3 is TGTGCCAGCAGCGTGCGGCTAGCGGGCTACAATGAGCAGTTCTTC.

The rearrangement joins TRBV12-3 or TRBV12-4 to TRBJ1-1; D is undetermined. This CDR3 region has 12 residues. V dropped 7 bases and J dropped 7 bases, with 13 bases sitting between them. For the CDR3, the DNA is TGTGCCAGCACTCATAATAAGATTGAAGCTTTCTTT. It specifies CASTHNKIEAFF.

V gene TRBV12-3 or TRBV12-4 combines with J gene TRBJ2-1, with TRBD2 identical over 10 bases. The CDR3 runs to 16 residues. J gave up 5 bases and V 6 bases, and 10 bases lay outside the gene matches. The CDR3 region has the DNA TGTGCCAGCAGCCACCCCACTAGCGGGATCGACAATGAGCAGTTCTTC. Translating it yields CASSHPTSGIDNEQFF.

This chain links TRBV4-3 with TRBJ2-7, with D possibly being TRBD2 (6 bases). V was trimmed by 3 bases and J by 10 bases, leaving 19 bases between them. CDR1 is LGHNA, CDR2 YSLEER, per germline. This CDR3 comprises 14 residues. CDR3 nucleotide sequence: TGCGCCAGCAGCCACTCCATGGGGGGAAAGGAACAGTACTTC. It is translated as CASSHSMGGKEQYF.

CDR3 sequence reads: CASSAGQTEKLFF. The CDR3 nucleotides are TGTGCCAGCAGCGCGGGACAGACAGAAAAACTGTTTTTT. The chain couples TRBV7-9 to TRBJ1-4; TRBD1 matches at 7 bases. The CDR3 runs 13 residues. Germline CDR1 SEHNR, CDR2 FQNEAQ (reference sequence). With V trimmed by 5 bases and J by 8 bases, 5 bases remained unmatched.

This clonotype was detected a few times. The chain joins TRBV19 to TRBJ2-7; D not resolved. The length of the CDR3 is 13 residues. With 6 bases removed from V and 0 bases from J, the gap between germline ends came to 9 bases. Germline loops: CDR1 LNHDA, CDR2 SQIVND (reference sequence). The CDR3 nucleotides are TGTGCCAGTAGCTTTGCCTACTCCTACGAGCAGTACTTC. Amino acid sequence: CASSFAYSYEQYF.

For this clonotype: At one boundary the junction diverges from the germline segment, which might be a read error. V usage is TRBV28 and J usage is TRBJ2-2; D is unclear. The CDR3 loop spans 15 amino acids. The germline gives CDR1 MDHEN, CDR2 SYDVKM. CDR3 region: CASTLFISNTGELFF. The CDR3 nucleotides read TGTGCCAGCACTTTATTCATCTCGAACACCGGGGAGCTGTTTTTT.

This chain links TRBV24-1 with TRBJ1-2; possibly TRBD1 for D (6 bases). Trimming left V 4 bases short and J 7 bases short, with 15 bases between. The V gene's germline CDR1 is KGHDR and CDR2 SFDVKD. The CDR3 covers 14 residues. This chain's CDR3 is CATSELGQSGGYTF. For the CDR3, the DNA is TGTGCCACCAGTGAGCTGGGACAAAGCGGTGGCTACACCTTC.

The genes are TRBV25-1 and TRBJ1-5, with TRBD1 identical over 7 bases. The CDR3 has 16 amino acids. Germline V lookup: CDR1 MGHDK, CDR2 SYGVNS. V shed 1 base and J 4 bases; nucleotides not matched to a gene: 7. This CDR3 reads CASSESNRGENQPQHF. CDR3 nucleotides: TGTGCCAGCAGTGAATCCAACAGGGGAGAGAATCAGCCCCAGCATTTT.

This clonotype appeared once. The chain uses TRBV6-1 and TRBJ2-1; D is unresolved. The CDR3 length is 15 residues. V gave up 10 bases and J gave up 0 bases, with 16 bases separating them. Germline lookup yields CDR1 MNHNS and CDR2 SASEGT. As DNA, the CDR3 is TGTGCCATAAGAGATTGGATTCACTCCTACAATGAGCAGTTCTTC. The encoded protein is CAIRDWIHSYNEQFF.

The chain uses TRBV20-1 and TRBJ2-5; D is possibly TRBD2 (5 bases). The CDR3 extends over 13 amino acids. The V gene lost 3 bases and the J gene lost 3 bases, with 11 bases spanning the gap. CDR1 DFQATT and CDR2 SNEGSKA come from the germline V gene (reference sequence). The CDR3 sequence is CSASELAKETQYF. The CDR3 region has the DNA TGCAGTGCTAGTGAGCTAGCTAAAGAGACCCAGTACTTC.

The V and J genes are TRBV20-1 and TRBJ1-2; D ambiguous. With 3 bases removed from V and 5 bases from J, the gap between germline ends came to 13 bases. The length of the CDR3 is 13 residues. CDR1 and CDR2 from the germline V gene are DFQATT and SNEGSKA (reference sequence). CDR3 protein: CSARDRDWYGYTF. The CDR3 DNA reads TGCAGTGCTAGGGACCGGGATTGGTATGGCTACACCTTC.

This rearrangement joins TRBV28 to TRBJ1-1, with D possibly matching TRBD1 (6 bases). Trimming took 8 bases from V and 1 from J, leaving 11 bases between them. This CDR3 comprises 13 residues. CDR1 and CDR2 from the germline V gene are MDHEN and SYDVKM. The CDR3 sequence: CASEQGRNTEAFF. DNA for the CDR3: TGTGCCAGCGAACAGGGAAGGAACACTGAAGCTTTCTTT.

J is TRBJ2-1 and V is TRBV7-2; D might be TRBD2 (6 bases). The germline V gene has CDR1 SGHTA and CDR2 FQGNSA. The CDR3 loop spans 13 amino acids. The V end was cut by 3 bases, the J end by 5 bases, with 8 bases between. CDR3 bases: TGTGCCAGCAGCTTTGCTAGCGACAATGAGCAGTTCTTC. This sequence encodes CASSFASDNEQFF.

The V gene is TRBV6-1, the J gene TRBJ2-3, with D perhaps TRBD1 (7 bases). The CDR3 runs to 13 residues. V was trimmed by 7 bases and J by 8 bases, leaving 16 bases between them. Germline V gives CDR1 MNHNS, CDR2 SASEGT. CDR3 sequence (DNA): TGTGCCAGCATCCCCATCCAGGGGGGTACGCAGTATTTT. This codes for CASIPIQGGTQYF.

The chain recombines TRBV5-1 with TRBJ2-1, with D unresolved. Per germline, CDR1 SGHRS and CDR2 YFSETQ. The germline V and J ends were trimmed by 3 bases and 5 bases, with 9 bases remaining between them. This CDR3 has 13 amino acids. The CDR3 sequence: CASSSEVHNEQFF. The CDR3 nucleotides read TGCGCCAGCAGCTCCGAGGTACACAATGAGCAGTTCTTC.

The chain joins TRBV12-3 or TRBV12-4 to TRBJ2-3, with TRBD2 matching over 8 bases. Losses at the gene ends were 6 bases for V and 2 bases for J; bases not matched to a gene: 10. The CDR3 is 16 residues long. CDR3 DNA sequence: TGTGCCAGCAGGTCGCGCTTAGCGGGATCCACAGATACGCAGTATTTT. Its protein is CASRSRLAGSTDTQYF.

The CDR3, as DNA: TGCGCCAGCAGCCAAGATGAGGGAGGGGAGACCCAGTACTTC. Protein: CASSQDEGGETQYF. V and J are TRBV4-3 and TRBJ2-5; the match to TRBD2 covers 7 bases. With V trimmed by 0 bases and J by 5 bases, 3 bases remained unmatched. The CDR3 covers 14 residues. The V gene's germline CDR1 is LGHNA and CDR2 YSLEER.